These 15 T cell receptor beta chains came from one sample sequenced in a study of regulatory T cells in long-lasting Graves disease. The sample's time point: newly diagnosed GD, antithyroid drugs for less than 3 months. PBMC-extracted RNA yielded the TCR library. Arm-PCR of CDR3 regions and iRepertoire HTBI primers were used to build TCR beta libraries. One entry per CDR3 protein results from TCRdb running MiXCR on the multiplex PCR reads. The table records approximately 490,000 distinct CDR3 sequences, about 16% of them present only once. Separately, the same data were catalogued under a study of T cells in Graves' hyperthyroidism and ophthalmopathy.

Sequenced here: peripheral blood mononuclear cells (PBMCs), sampled at new diagnosis, from a patient treated with antithyroid drugs. These TCRs come from a man aged 35-49 years with Graves disease.

The chain links TRBV27 to TRBJ1-5, with a tentative D call TRBD1 (6 bases). Germline-derived CDR1 and CDR2 are MNHEY and SMNVEV (reference sequence). The length of the CDR3 is 15 residues. Trimming shortened V by 6 bases and J by 0 bases, and 12 bases separated the two germline ends. For the CDR3, the DNA is TGTGCCAGCAGGGACAGATTATATAGCAATCAGCCCCAGCATTTT. The encoded protein is CASRDRLYSNQPQHF.

At least ten counts were recorded for this clonotype. The rearrangement links TRBV3-1 to TRBJ2-5, with 10 bases fitting TRBD1. Germline V gene data show CDR1 as LGHDT and CDR2 as YNNKEL (reference sequence). Trimming cost V 4 bases and J 4 bases; bases outside gene matches: 6. There are 15 residues in the CDR3. The CDR3 bases are TGTGCCAGCAGCCTCCGACAGGGGGCAATAGAGACCCAGTACTTC. It is translated as CASSLRQGAIETQYF.

In this sample, this clonotype turned up many times. The gene calls are TRBV7-2 and TRBJ1-2, with a possible D match to TRBD1 (5 bases). CDR3 length: 15 amino acids. CDR1 is SGHTA, CDR2 FQGNSA, per germline. V was clipped by 5 bases and J by 4 bases, with 17 bases between them. This CDR3 reads CASSPRGGLGYGYTF. The CDR3 DNA is TGTGCCAGCAGCCCGCGCGGGGGGTTGGGCTATGGCTACACCTTC.

This clonotype was found a few times. This chain uses TRBV7-8 with TRBJ2-1; D unresolved. Germline CDR1 and CDR2: SGHVS and FQNEAQ. The length of the CDR3 is 15 residues. Trimming cost V 2 bases and J 2 bases, with 10 bases left between them. This chain's CDR3 is CASSLLPAPYNEQFF. For the CDR3, the DNA is TGTGCCAGCAGCTTACTTCCGGCACCCTACAATGAGCAGTTCTTC.

The chain is built from TRBV18 and TRBJ2-1; D is unresolved. Trimming cost V 3 bases and J 2 bases, with 14 bases left between them. The CDR3 is 16 residues long. CDR1 is KGHSH and CDR2 is LQKENI in the germline V gene. The CDR3 DNA reads as TGTGCCAGCTCACCTAATCCGGGCCTGGCCTACAATGAGCAGTTCTTC. It translates to CASSPNPGLAYNEQFF. Complete variable domain (other parts from reference TRBV18 and TRBJ2-1): NAGVMQNPRHLVRRRGQEARLRCSPMKGHSHVYWYRQLPEEGLKFMVYLQKENIIDESGMPKERFSAEFPKEGPSILRIQQVVRGDSAAYFCASSPNPGLAYNEQFFGPGTRLTVL.

This clonotype was observed a few times. DNA of the CDR3: TGTGCCAGCAAACCCGACGGAGCTAACTATGGCTACACCTTC. Translated, it gives CASKPDGANYGYTF. The chain links TRBV27 to TRBJ1-2; D gene uncertain. This CDR3 region has 14 residues. Trimming cost V 7 bases and J 0 bases, with 12 bases left between them. Germline loops: CDR1 MNHEY, CDR2 SMNVEV (reference sequence).

This clonotype was counted ten times or more. V gene TRBV24-1 combines with J gene TRBJ2-5, with TRBD1 matching 8 bases. CDR3 size: 16 residues. Losses at the gene ends were 3 bases for V and 4 bases for J; bases not matched to a gene: 9. Looked up from germline, CDR1 is KGHDR and CDR2 is SFDVKD. The CDR3 nucleotides are TGTGCCACCAGTGATGTAGCCGCAGGGGGCAGAGAGACCCAGTACTTC. This sequence encodes CATSDVAAGGRETQYF.

This clonotype was detected many times. The rearrangement links TRBV3-1 to TRBJ1-2; no firm D call. V lost 0 bases to trimming and J lost 8 bases, with 10 bases between them. CDR1 and CDR2 (germline): LGHDT, YNNKEL (reference sequence). The CDR3 contains 13 residues. The chain's CDR3 is CASSQEGFGGYTF. CDR3 nucleotides: TGTGCCAGCAGCCAAGAGGGGTTTGGAGGCTACACCTTC.

In its sample, this clonotype was seen a few times. The chain employs TRBV5-6 and TRBJ2-3, with 10 bases fitting TRBD2. The CDR3 is 12 residues long. V shed 1 base and J 11 bases; nucleotides not matched to a gene: 1. Per germline, CDR1 SGHDT and CDR2 YYEEEE. For the CDR3, the DNA is TGTGCCAGCAGCTTGCTAGCGGGAGTGCAGTATTTT. This sequence encodes CASSLLAGVQYF.

This clonotype was observed at least ten times. The gene calls are TRBV12-3 or TRBV12-4 and TRBJ1-1, with a possible D match to TRBD1 (6 bases). The V and J ends lost 0 bases and 5 bases respectively, with 16 bases between them. This CDR3 has 16 amino acids. In DNA form, the CDR3 reads TGTGCCAGCAGTTTAGCGCCACCACAGGGCAAGACTGAAGCTTTCTTT. Translation gives CASSLAPPQGKTEAFF.

The chain recombines TRBV11-2 with TRBJ1-1, with TRBD1 as a possible D gene (5 bases). CDR3 length: 15 residues. Looked up from germline, CDR1 is SGHAT and CDR2 is FQNNGV. Trimming shortened V by 6 bases and J by 1 base, and 15 bases separated the two germline ends. CDR3 coding DNA: TGTGCCAGCAGTTTGGAGGGACTTACGAACACTGAAGCTTTCTTT. Protein sequence: CASSLEGLTNTEAFF.

This clonotype came up a few times. This rearrangement joins TRBV24-1 to TRBJ2-5; TRBD2 is a possible D gene (6 bases). Trimming left V 4 bases short and J 7 bases short, with 21 bases between. This CDR3 region has 16 residues. Germline-derived CDR1 and CDR2 are KGHDR and SFDVKD. CDR3 coding DNA: TGTGCCACCAGTGACGCAAGACTAGGATTTCTTGGGACCCAGTACTTC. It codes for CATSDARLGFLGTQYF.

This clonotype came up many times. The J gene is TRBJ1-2, the V gene TRBV3-1; TRBD1 agrees at 7 bases. V lost 0 bases to trimming and J lost 2 bases; unmatched junction nucleotides: 0. CDR1 LGHDT and CDR2 YNNKEL come from the germline V gene (reference sequence). The CDR3 extends over 14 amino acids. CDR3 residues: CASSQEGQNYGYTF. The CDR3 DNA reads as TGTGCCAGCAGCCAAGAGGGACAGAACTATGGCTACACCTTC.

This clonotype was picked up many times. The rearrangement uses TRBV5-1 and TRBJ2-1; 7 bases line up with TRBD1. V lost 1 base and J lost 6; bases outside the gene matches: 7. The CDR3 is 15 residues long. Germline V gene sequence: CDR1 SGHRS, CDR2 YFSETQ. The CDR3 here is CASSLKGAGGNEQFF. The CDR3 DNA reads TGCGCCAGCAGCTTGAAGGGGGCAGGGGGCAATGAGCAGTTCTTC.

This clonotype showed up just a few times. The chain has TRBV10-2 and TRBJ2-3, with unresolved D. The germline V gene has CDR1 WSHSY and CDR2 SAAADI. V gave up 3 bases and J gave up 4 bases, with 14 bases separating them. The CDR3 length is 15 residues. The CDR3 bases are TGCGCCAGCAGTGATCCTGCGGATGAAGCAGATACGCAGTATTTT. This encodes CASSDPADEADTQYF.